This TCR beta chain appears in the sequencing data of a study of Ad26.COV2.S vaccination and SARS-CoV-2 variants. Libraries were prepared by immunoSEQ multiplex PCR; TCRdb keeps only in-frame clonotypes and omits some of them. The sample has under 95,000 clones, less than 85% seen once. Between the trimmed V and J ends, which lost 5 bases and 4 bases, there was a span of 11 bases. Germline CDR1 reads MNHEY; CDR2 reads SVGEGT. The CDR3 loop spans 13 amino acids. The clonotype was recovered from a human donor who had recovered from COVID-19. The source was peripheral blood, collected after recovery from COVID-19. V is TRBV6-2 or TRBV6-3 and J is TRBJ1-1; the D is unclear. CDR3 residues: CASSLRVGTEAFF. The CDR3 region has the DNA TGTGCCAGCAGTCTAAGGGTGGGCACTGAAGCTTTCTTT.